The clone carrying this TCR beta chain was seen ten or more times. This sample was taken from a study of T cells in Graves' hyperthyroidism and ophthalmopathy. The investigators amplified TCR beta CDR3 regions from RNA transcripts. First-round RT-PCR targeting the TCR CDR3 was performed with the HTBI primer set. TCRdb itself ran the multiplex PCR reads through MiXCR, one entry per CDR3 protein. The repertoire includes 340,000 or so distinct CDR3 sequences, approximately 17% of them detected once, and around 34% sits in the top ten. Lactation, pregnancy, other autoimmune disease or uncontrolled infection excluded patients. Sequencing input: blood. The clonotype was recovered from a man aged 25 to 40 with Graves' hyperthyroidism.

Here the CDR3 DNA reads TGTGCCAGCAGTTTATCGGGACAGGGGCTTTACAATGAGCAGTTCTTC. Translated, it gives CASSLSGQGLYNEQFF. The chain couples TRBV27 to TRBJ2-1, with 10 bases fitting TRBD1. V lost 0 bases, J lost 4 bases, and 3 bases stayed unmatched. The CDR3 has 16 residues. Germline lookup yields CDR1 MNHEY and CDR2 SMNVEV (reference sequence).